The source of this T cell receptor (beta chain) is a study of cytomegalovirus exposure and HLA in healthy donors. This table comes from immunoSEQ multiplex PCR, and its TCRdb copy is limited to in-frame clones, with some not included. The profile shows hundreds of thousands of clones, 87% of them singletons. V shed 2 bases and J shed 12 bases, with 13 bases lying between them. Germline CDR1 reads KGHSH; CDR2 reads LQKENI. The CDR3 has 12 amino acids. Specimen: PBMCs. This clonotype was sampled from a man aged 18 to 29 in good health and CMV-seronegative. The gene calls are TRBV18 and TRBJ1-1; a possible D gene is TRBD1 (5 bases). The CDR3 region has the DNA TGTGCCAGCTCACCAGGGCAGGGTGGGACTTTCTTT. Translating gives CASSPGQGGTFF.